This TCR beta chain derives from a study of PD-1 blockade in classical Hodgkin lymphoma. General study findings and limits: It was among complete responders that baseline diversity resembled that of newly diagnosed patients. TCR diversity in CD4+, not CD8+, cells rose significantly by C4D1. Newly diagnosed patients were said to have less baseline TCR diversity than healthy donors did.

Every patient relapsed after autologous stem cell transplantation, and brentuximab vedotin exposure varied. Classification of best responses gave complete response, partial response or progressive disease. Sequencing used immunoSEQ multiplex PCR; TCRdb keeps in-frame clones, though not all of them. The repertoire holds 53,000 or so clones, around 85% seen once, with about 16% in the top ten. This clone has more than one count but fewer than ten. What it recognizes is unknown. This specimen consisted of peripheral blood mononuclear cells (PBMCs), obtained at baseline. The receptor's source is a human donor with classical Hodgkin lymphoma.

The CDR3 spells CASSLGSIYNEQFF. In DNA form, the CDR3 reads TGTGCCAGCAGCTTAGGGAGTATTTACAATGAGCAGTTCTTC. The genes are TRBV7-9 and TRBJ2-1; no clear D. Trimming cost V 1 base and J 4 bases, with 8 bases left between them. Germline V gene data show CDR1 as SEHNR and CDR2 as FQNEAQ (reference sequence). The CDR3 is 14 residues long. Full variable domain (missing parts from reference TRBV7-9 and TRBJ2-1): DTGVSQNPRHKITKRGQNVTFRCDPISEHNRLYWYRQTLGQGPEFLTYFQNEAQLEKSRLLSDRFSAERPKGSFSTLEIQRTEQGDSAMYLCASSLGSIYNEQFFGPGTRLTVL.